This TCR beta chain was retrieved from a study of cytomegalovirus exposure and HLA in healthy donors. Findings and limits, study-wide: In a later analysis, HLA-associated beta chains showed higher expansion and lower generation probabilities than comparable chains. In a later analysis, 16,951 TCR beta sequences were associated with HLA alleles at 0.05 false discovery rate. Researchers counted over 150 TCR beta chains as cytomegalovirus-associated.

PCR primers comprised 60 Vbeta and 13 Jbeta primers. The repertoire was sequenced with immunoSEQ multiplex PCR; TCRdb's copy has only in-frame clones and lacks some. The table lists over 100,000 clones, approximately 78% of them singletons. As regards this clone: Its antigen is unknown.

Material for sequencing was PBMCs. The TCR originated in a young man in good health and CMV-seropositive.

The CDR3 loop reads CATSRDTGEETQYF. For the CDR3, the DNA is TGTGCCACCAGCAGAGATACCGGGGAAGAGACCCAGTACTTC. The chain links TRBV15 to TRBJ2-5; possible D gene TRBD2, 5 bases. Germline-derived CDR1 and CDR2 are LNHNV and YYDKDF (reference sequence). The CDR3 contains 14 residues. The ends were cut back, 0 bases at V and 3 bases at J, with 8 bases in the middle.